This TCR beta chain derives from a study of blood T cell repertoires in COVID-19. Across the whole study: PBMCs, B-cell-depleted T cells, or T cells provided the cDNA or gDNA that made up the material.

The CDR3 totals 12 residues. Germline assignment: CDR1 LNHDA and CDR2 SQIVND (reference sequence). The ends lost 4 bases at V and 7 bases at J; junction bases unmatched: 3. Authors' data handling: How many nucleated cells were present was estimated from reference gene primer amplification. TCRdb's copy holds only in-frame clones and misses some; the assay was immunoSEQ multiplex PCR. Clonal size and the V and J genes are those of that table, whereas D and trimming came from the DNA. Among under 95,000 clones, about 87% were seen once, and the ten largest hold around 6.7%. This TCR was sampled from a woman aged 50 to 65 with acute or convalescent COVID-19. The chain combines TRBV19 with TRBJ1-1, with TRBD1 matching over 7 bases. Sequencing was carried out using peripheral blood. The CDR3 DNA sequence: TGTGCCAGTAGTACCCCAGGGGGTGAAGCTTTCTTT. Its translation: CASSTPGGEAFF.